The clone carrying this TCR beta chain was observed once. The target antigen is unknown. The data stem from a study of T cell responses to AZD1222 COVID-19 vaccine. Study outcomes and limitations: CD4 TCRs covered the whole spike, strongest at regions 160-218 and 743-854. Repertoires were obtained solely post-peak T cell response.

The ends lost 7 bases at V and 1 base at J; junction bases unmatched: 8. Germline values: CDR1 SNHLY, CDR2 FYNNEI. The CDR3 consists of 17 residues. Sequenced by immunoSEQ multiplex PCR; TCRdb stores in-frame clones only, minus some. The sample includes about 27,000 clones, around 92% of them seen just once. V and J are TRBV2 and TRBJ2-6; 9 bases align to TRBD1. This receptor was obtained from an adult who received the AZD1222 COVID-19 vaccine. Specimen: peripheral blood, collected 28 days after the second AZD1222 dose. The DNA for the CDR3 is TGTGCCAGCATGCCGGGACAGGGTTCGTCTGGGGCCAACGTCCTGACTTTC. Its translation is CASMPGQGSSGANVLTF. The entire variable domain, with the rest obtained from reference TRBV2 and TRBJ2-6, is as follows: EPEVTQTPSHQVTQMGQEVILRCVPISNHLYFYWYRQILGQKVEFLVSFYNNEISEKSEIFDDQFSVERPDGSNFTLKIRSTKLEDSAMYFCASMPGQGSSGANVLTFGAGSRLTVL.